This TCR beta chain was documented in a study of CD8+ T cells in alopecia areata. The wider study: Treated patients were given 5 to 10 mg oral tofacitinib twice daily. The percentage of affected scalp area served as the score of severity for treated patients. Overall study findings and caveats: A great number of expanded lesional clones endured in scalp and blood during tofacitinib.

Following RNA extraction, reverse transcription yielded cDNA that acted as the sequencing template. TCRdb's table, derived via immunoSEQ multiplex PCR, lists solely in-frame clones and lacks some. The top ten clones hold around 1.5% of a sample with about 220,000 clones, roughly 56% of them seen once. A remark on this clone: As yet, its antigen is unknown.

Treatment indicated: oral pan-JAK inhibitor, 5-10 mg twice daily. Both peripheral blood and punch biopsies of lesional scalp skin were obtained from patients who had alopecia areata. This TCR was recovered from a human donor with alopecia areata. The source was CD4+ T cells sorted from blood, collected at week 4, from a patient treated with tofacitinib.

For the CDR3, the DNA is TGCAGCGTTGGGACCTCGACAGGGGTGGGCAACGAGCAGTACTTC. This gives the protein CSVGTSTGVGNEQYF. The chain carries TRBV29-1 and TRBJ2-7; 8 bases map to TRBD1. CDR3 length equals 15 residues. After removal of 4 bases from V and 5 bases from J, the junction contained 13 bases not matched to a gene. CDR1 SQVTM and CDR2 ANQGSEA come from the germline V gene.